Here is one TCR beta chain with its context. Antigen specificity is unknown. The sample comes from a study of cytomegalovirus exposure and HLA in healthy donors. The donors were members of the validation cohort comprising some 120 subjects, separate from the approximately 670-subject first cohort. The CDR3 covers 18 residues. V lost 0 bases and J lost 0, with 18 bases in between. Per germline, CDR1 MNHNS and CDR2 SASEGT. Whole-study findings and limits: In vitro data verified a few CMV-associated chains as specific for CMV antigens.

Profiling relied on immunoSEQ multiplex PCR, and the TCRdb table lists in-frame clones only, not all of them. The table records under 85,000 clones, about 91% of them present only once. The V call is TRBV6-1, the J call TRBJ2-7; D gene uncertain. Material for sequencing was PBMCs. The receptor was derived from a man aged 18-30 years in good health and CMV-seropositive. For the CDR3, the DNA is TGTGCCAGCAGTGAAGCGCCGGTTTTTGTTAGGAGCTCCTACGAGCAGTACTTC. Encoded protein: CASSEAPVFVRSSYEQYF.